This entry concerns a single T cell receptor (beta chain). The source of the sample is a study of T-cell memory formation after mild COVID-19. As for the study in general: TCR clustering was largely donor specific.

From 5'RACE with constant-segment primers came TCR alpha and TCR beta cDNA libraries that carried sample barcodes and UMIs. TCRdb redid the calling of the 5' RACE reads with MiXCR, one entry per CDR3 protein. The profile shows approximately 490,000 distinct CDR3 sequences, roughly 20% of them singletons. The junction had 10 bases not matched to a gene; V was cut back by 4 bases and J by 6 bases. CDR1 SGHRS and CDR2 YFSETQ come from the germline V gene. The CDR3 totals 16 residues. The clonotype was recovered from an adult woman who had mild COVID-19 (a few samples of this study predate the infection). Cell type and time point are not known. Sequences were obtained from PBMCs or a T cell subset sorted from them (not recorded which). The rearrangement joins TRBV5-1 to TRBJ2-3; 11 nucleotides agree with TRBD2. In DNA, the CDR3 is TGCGCCAGCAGCATCCGACTAGCGGGGCGGGAGGATACGCAGTATTTT. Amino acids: CASSIRLAGREDTQYF.